This T cell receptor (beta chain) was captured in a study of cytomegalovirus exposure and HLA in healthy donors. Background on the study: An early data release held 70 million to 90 million unique TCRs from HLA-typed donors. Of the donors genotyped, approximately 410 in all, about 80% fell in the Caucasian-associated ancestry cluster. Whole-study findings and limits: Most likely, a cluster of highly shared sequence variants arose as a sequencing artifact. About 87% or about 30% of the time was how often most TCR beta V segments were productive, according to an earlier analysis.

A word on this clone: Its antigen is unidentified.

Amplification used 60 Vbeta primers and 13 Jbeta primers. Using immunoSEQ multiplex PCR, the repertoire was profiled, and TCRdb retains in-frame clones only, with some absent. This table holds 85,000 to 120,000 clones, about four fifths found once. This CDR3 comprises 15 residues. J lost 0 bases, V lost 4 bases, and 5 bases had no gene match. Germline V lookup: CDR1 SGHKS, CDR2 YYEKEE (reference sequence). The sample consisted of PBMCs. The chain carries TRBV5-5 and TRBJ1-2, with TRBD1 matching over 8 bases. The source is a man aged 45-60 years in good health and CMV-seronegative. The CDR3 bases are TGTGCCAGCAGCCCAGGACAGGGCGCTAACTATGGCTACACCTTC. As protein: CASSPGQGANYGYTF.